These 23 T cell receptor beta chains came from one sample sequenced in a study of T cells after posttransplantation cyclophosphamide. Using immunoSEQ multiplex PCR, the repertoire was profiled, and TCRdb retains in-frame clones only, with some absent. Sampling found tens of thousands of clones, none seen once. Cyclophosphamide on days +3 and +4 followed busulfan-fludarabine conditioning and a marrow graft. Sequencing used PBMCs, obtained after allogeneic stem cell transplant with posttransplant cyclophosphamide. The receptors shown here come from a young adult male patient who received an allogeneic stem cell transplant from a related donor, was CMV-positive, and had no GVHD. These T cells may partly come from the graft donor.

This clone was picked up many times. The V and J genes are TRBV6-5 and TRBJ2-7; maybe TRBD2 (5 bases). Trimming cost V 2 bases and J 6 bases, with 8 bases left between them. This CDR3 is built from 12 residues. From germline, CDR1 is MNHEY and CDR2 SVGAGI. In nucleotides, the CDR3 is TGTGCCAGCAGTTACACACGGGGCGAGCAGTACTTC. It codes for CASSYTRGEQYF.

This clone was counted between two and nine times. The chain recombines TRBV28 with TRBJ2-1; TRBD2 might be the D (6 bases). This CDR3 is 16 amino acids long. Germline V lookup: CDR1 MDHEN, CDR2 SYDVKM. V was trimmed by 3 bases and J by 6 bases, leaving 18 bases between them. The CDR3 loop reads CASSFPRSFGGNEQFF. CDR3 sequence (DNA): TGTGCCAGCAGTTTCCCTCGATCTTTCGGGGGCAATGAGCAGTTCTTC.

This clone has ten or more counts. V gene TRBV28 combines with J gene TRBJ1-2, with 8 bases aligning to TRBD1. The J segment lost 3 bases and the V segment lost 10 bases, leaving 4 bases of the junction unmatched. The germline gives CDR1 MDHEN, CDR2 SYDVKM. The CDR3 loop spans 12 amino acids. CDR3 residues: CATSTGDYGYTF. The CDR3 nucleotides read TGTGCCACCTCGACAGGGGACTATGGCTACACCTTC.

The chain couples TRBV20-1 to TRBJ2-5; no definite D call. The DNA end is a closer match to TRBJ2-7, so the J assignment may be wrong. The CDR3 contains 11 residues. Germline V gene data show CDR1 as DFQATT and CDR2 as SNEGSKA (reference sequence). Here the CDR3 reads CSALVTYEQYF. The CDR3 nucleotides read TGCAGTGCCCTCGTCACCTACGAGCAGTACTTC.

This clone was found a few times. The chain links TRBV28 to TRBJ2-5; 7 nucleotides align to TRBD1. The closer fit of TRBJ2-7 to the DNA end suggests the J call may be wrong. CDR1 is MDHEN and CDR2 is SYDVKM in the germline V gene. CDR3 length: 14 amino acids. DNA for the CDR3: TGTGCCAGCAGTTTTGACGGGACAGTCTACGAGCAGTACTTC. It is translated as CASSFDGTVYEQYF.

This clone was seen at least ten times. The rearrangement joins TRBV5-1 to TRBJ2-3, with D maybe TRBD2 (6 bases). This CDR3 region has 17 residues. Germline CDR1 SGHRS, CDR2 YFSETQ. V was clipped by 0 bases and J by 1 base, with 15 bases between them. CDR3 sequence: CASSLVLREWGTDTQYF. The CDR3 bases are TGCGCCAGCAGCTTGGTTCTCCGGGAGTGGGGCACAGATACGCAGTATTTT.

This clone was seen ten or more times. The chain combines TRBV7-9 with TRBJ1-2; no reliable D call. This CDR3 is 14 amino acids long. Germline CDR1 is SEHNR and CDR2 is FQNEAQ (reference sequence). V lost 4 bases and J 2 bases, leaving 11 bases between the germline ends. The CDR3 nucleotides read TGTGCCAGCAGCTCCCCCAGTGCCAACTATGGCTACACCTTC. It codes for CASSSPSANYGYTF. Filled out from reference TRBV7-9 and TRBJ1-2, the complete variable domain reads DTGVSQNPRHKITKRGQNVTFRCDPISEHNRLYWYRQTLGQGPEFLTYFQNEAQLEKSRLLSDRFSAERPKGSFSTLEIQRTEQGDSAMYLCASSSPSANYGYTFGSGTRLTVV.

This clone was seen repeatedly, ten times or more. The CDR3 DNA follows: TGTGCCAGCAGCGTAGGGGCTAGCGGGAGTCCCTACAATGAGCAGTTCTTC. It specifies CASSVGASGSPYNEQFF. The chain is built from TRBV9 and TRBJ2-1, with 10 nucleotides matching TRBD2. Germline CDR1 SGDLS, CDR2 YYNGEE. Losses at the gene ends were 0 bases for V and 2 bases for J; bases not matched to a gene: 5. The CDR3 sequence is 17 residues long.

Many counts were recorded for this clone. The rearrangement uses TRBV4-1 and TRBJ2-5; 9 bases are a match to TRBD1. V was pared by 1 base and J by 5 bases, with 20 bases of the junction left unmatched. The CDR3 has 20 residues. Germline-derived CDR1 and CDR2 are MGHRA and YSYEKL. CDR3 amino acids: CASSQAPAGTGLPRVETQYF. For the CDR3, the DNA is TGCGCCAGCAGCCAAGCTCCAGCCGGGACAGGGTTGCCACGCGTTGAGACCCAGTACTTC.

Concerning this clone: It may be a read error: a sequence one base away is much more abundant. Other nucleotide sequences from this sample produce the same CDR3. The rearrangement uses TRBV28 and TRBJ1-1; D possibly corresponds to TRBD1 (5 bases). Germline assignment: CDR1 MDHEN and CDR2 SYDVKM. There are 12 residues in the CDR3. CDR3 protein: CASRQVNTEAFF. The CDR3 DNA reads TGTGCCAGCAGACAGGTGAACACTGAAGCCTTCTTT. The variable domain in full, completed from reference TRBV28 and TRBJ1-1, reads DVKVTQSSRYLVKRTGEKVFLECVQDMDHENMFWYRQDPGLGLRLIYFSYDVKMKEKGDIPEGYSVSREKKERFSLILESASTNQTSMYLCASRQVNTEAFFGQGTRLTVV.

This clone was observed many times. CDR3 nucleotide sequence: TGTGCCAGTAGCGTAGCGTACTCCTACGAGCAGTACTTC. Protein: CASSVAYSYEQYF. The chain employs TRBV19 and TRBJ2-7, with a tentative D call TRBD2 (5 bases). This CDR3 contains 13 residues. CDR1 LNHDA and CDR2 SQIVND come from the germline V gene (reference sequence). Trimming pared 6 bases from V and 0 bases from J, leaving 9 bases between.

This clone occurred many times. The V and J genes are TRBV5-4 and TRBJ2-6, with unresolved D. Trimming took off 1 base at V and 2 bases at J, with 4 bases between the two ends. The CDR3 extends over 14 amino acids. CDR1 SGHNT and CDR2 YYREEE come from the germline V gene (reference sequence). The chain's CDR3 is CASSLPTGANVLTF. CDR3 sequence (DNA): TGTGCCAGCAGCTTGCCCACTGGGGCCAACGTCCTGACTTTC. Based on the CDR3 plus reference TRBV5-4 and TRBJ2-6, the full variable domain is ETGVTQSPTHLIKTRGQQVTLRCSSQSGHNTVSWYQQALGQGPQFIFQYYREEENGRGNFPPRFSGLQFPNYSSELNVNALELDDSALYLCASSLPTGANVLTFGAGSRLTVL.

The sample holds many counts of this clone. Here the CDR3 reads CASSPIGGGNQPQHF. The CDR3 DNA sequence: TGCGCCAGCAGTCCTATTGGGGGGGGCAATCAGCCCCAGCATTTT. The rearrangement joins TRBV5-1 to TRBJ1-5; D may be TRBD1 (5 bases). From germline, CDR1 is SGHRS and CDR2 YFSETQ. With 5 bases removed from V and 2 bases from J, the gap between germline ends came to 14 bases. This CDR3 contains 15 residues.

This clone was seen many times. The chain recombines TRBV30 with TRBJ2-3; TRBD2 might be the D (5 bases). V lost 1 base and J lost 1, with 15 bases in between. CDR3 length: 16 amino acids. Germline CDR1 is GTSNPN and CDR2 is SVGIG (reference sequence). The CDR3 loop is CAWSDPRGLGTDTQYF. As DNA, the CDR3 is TGTGCCTGGAGTGATCCACGGGGTTTGGGCACAGATACGCAGTATTTT.

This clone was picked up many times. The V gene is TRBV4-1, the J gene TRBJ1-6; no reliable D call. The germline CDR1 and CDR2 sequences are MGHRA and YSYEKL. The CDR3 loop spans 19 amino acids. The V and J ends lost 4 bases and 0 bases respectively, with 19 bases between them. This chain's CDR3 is CASSPREGIGSSYNSPLHF. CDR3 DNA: TGCGCCAGCAGCCCAAGAGAAGGGATAGGGAGCTCCTATAATTCACCCCTCCACTTT.

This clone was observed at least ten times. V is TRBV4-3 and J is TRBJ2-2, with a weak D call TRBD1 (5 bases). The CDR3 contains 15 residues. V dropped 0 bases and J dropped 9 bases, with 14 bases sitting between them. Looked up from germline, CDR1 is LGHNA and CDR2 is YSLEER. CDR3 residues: CASSQELAGKWELFF. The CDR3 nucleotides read TGCGCCAGCAGCCAAGAATTGGCAGGGAAGTGGGAGCTGTTTTTT.

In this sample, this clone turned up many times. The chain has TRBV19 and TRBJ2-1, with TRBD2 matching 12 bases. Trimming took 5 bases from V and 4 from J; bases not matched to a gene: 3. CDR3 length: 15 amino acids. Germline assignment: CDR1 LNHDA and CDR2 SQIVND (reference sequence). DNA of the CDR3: TGTGCCAGTAGTGGACTAGCGGGATTATACAATGAGCAGTTCTTC. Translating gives CASSGLAGLYNEQFF.

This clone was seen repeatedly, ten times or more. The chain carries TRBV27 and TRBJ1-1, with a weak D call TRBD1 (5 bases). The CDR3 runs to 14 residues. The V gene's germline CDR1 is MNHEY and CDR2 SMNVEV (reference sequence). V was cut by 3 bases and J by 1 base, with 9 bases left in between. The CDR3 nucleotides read TGTGCCAGCAGTTTGTTAGGGGCGAACACTGAAGCTTTCTTT. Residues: CASSLLGANTEAFF.

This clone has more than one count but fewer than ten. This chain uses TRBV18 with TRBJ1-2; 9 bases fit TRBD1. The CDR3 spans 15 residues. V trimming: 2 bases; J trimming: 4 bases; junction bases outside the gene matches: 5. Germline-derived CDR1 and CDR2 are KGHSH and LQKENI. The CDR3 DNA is TGTGCCAGCTCACCAGCAGGGGGACAGGGCTATGGCTACACCTTC. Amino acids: CASSPAGGQGYGYTF.

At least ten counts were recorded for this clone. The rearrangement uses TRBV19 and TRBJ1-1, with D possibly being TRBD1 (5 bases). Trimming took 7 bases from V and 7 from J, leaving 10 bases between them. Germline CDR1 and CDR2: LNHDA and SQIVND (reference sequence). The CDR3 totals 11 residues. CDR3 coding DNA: TGTGCCAGTAAGGCAGGGAATGAAGCTTTCTTT. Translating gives CASKAGNEAFF.

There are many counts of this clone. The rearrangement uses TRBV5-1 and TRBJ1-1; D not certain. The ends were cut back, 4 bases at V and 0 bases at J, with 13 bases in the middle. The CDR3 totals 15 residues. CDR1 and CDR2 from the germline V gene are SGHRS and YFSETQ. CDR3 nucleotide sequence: TGCGCCAGCAGCCCGGGTAGGCATGTGAACACTGAAGCTTTCTTT. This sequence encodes CASSPGRHVNTEAFF.

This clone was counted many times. As DNA, the CDR3 is TGTGCCAGCAGTATAACCGGGACAGGGAGTTCACCCCTCCACTTT. This sequence encodes CASSITGTGSSPLHF. This chain uses TRBV6-5 with TRBJ1-6, with 9 bases aligning to TRBD1. This CDR3 comprises 15 residues. The germline CDR1 and CDR2 sequences are MNHEY and SVGAGI. The V and J ends lost 5 bases and 9 bases, in that order; junction bases with no gene match: 8.

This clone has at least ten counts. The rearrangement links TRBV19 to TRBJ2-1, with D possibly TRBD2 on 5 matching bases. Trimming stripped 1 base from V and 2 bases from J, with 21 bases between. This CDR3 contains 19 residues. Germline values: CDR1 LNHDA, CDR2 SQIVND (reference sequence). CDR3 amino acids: CASSIVVAGTSFPYNEQFF. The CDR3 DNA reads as TGTGCCAGTAGTATAGTGGTGGCGGGCACGAGCTTCCCCTACAATGAGCAGTTCTTC. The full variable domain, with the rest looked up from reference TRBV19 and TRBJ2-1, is DGGITQSPKYLFRKEGQNVTLSCEQNLNHDAMYWYRQDPGQGLRLIYYSQIVNDFQKGDIAEGYSVSREKKESFPLTVTSAQKNPTAFYLCASSIVVAGTSFPYNEQFFGPGTRLTVL.